This T cell receptor (beta chain) was recorded in a study of blood T cell repertoires in COVID-19. This CDR3 has 15 amino acids. Germline V gene data show CDR1 as LNHNV and CDR2 as YYDKDF (reference sequence). The V end lost 0 bases, the J end lost 6 bases, and 15 bases lay between the germline ends. Assay: immunoSEQ multiplex PCR; the TCRdb copy retains only in-frame clones and omits some. The sample yields more than 95,000 clones, 90% to 95% seen once. The chain joins TRBV15 to TRBJ2-7; the D is unclear. This clonotype was sampled from a human donor in a cohort sampled during active COVID-19. Specimen: peripheral blood. CDR3 in amino acids: CATSRDLSPSAEQYF. DNA for the CDR3: TGTGCCACCAGCAGAGATTTGAGTCCGTCTGCCGAGCAGTACTTC. Drawing the rest from reference TRBV15 and TRBJ2-7, the complete variable domain is DAMVIQNPRYQVTQFGKPVTLSCSQTLNHNVMYWYQQKSSQAPKLLFHYYDKDFNNEADTPDNFQSRRPNTSFCFLDIRSPGLGDTAMYLCATSRDLSPSAEQYFGPGTRLTVT.